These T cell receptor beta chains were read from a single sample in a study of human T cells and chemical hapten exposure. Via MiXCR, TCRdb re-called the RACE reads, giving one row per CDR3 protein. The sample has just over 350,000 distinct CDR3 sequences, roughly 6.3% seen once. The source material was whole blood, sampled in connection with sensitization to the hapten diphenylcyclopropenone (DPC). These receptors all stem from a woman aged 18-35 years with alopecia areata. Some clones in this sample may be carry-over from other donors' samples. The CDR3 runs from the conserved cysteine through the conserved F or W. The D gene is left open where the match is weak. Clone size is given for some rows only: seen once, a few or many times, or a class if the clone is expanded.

CDR3nt: TGTGCCAGCAGTTCCCCCGACAGGCCACGAGGCTACACCTTC; CDR3aa: CASSSPDRPRGYTF; d_gene: NA; v_gene: TRBV27; abundance: NA; j_gene: TRBJ1-2
CDR3nt: TGTGCCAGCAGCTTAGCAGCCGCTGGCTACACCTTC; CDR3aa: CASSLAAAGYTF; d_gene: NA; v_gene: TRBV7-9; abundance: NA; j_gene: TRBJ1-2
CDR3nt: TGTGCCAGCAGTTACATCATAGCGGGGACAGATACGCAGTATTTT; CDR3aa: CASSYIIAGTDTQYF; d_gene: TRBD2; v_gene: TRBV6-2/TRBV6-3; abundance: NA; j_gene: TRBJ2-3
CDR3nt: TGCGCCAGCAGCTTGGGCAGTGAACAAGAGACCCAGTACTTC; CDR3aa: CASSLGSEQETQYF; d_gene: NA; v_gene: TRBV5-1; abundance: many; j_gene: TRBJ2-5
CDR3nt: TGTGCCAGCTCCCGAGAGGATACGGGTCAGCCCCAGCATTTT; CDR3aa: CASSREDTGQPQHF; d_gene: NA; v_gene: TRBV18; abundance: many; j_gene: TRBJ1-5
CDR3nt: TGTGCCAGCAGTTACGGCGGCAGCAGCACAGATACGCAGTATTTT; CDR3aa: CASSYGGSSTDTQYF; d_gene: NA; v_gene: TRBV6-5; abundance: many; j_gene: TRBJ2-3
CDR3nt: TGCGCCAGCAGCCAAGAGAAAAGACAGGAGGGCACTGAAGCTTTCTTT; CDR3aa: CASSQEKRQEGTEAFF; d_gene: NA; v_gene: TRBV4-1; abundance: few; j_gene: TRBJ1-1
CDR3nt: TGTGCCAGCAGTTACTCTCGCAGCTGGGAATCACCCCTCCACTTT; CDR3aa: CASSYSRSWESPLHF; d_gene: NA; v_gene: TRBV6-5; abundance: many; j_gene: TRBJ1-6
CDR3nt: TGTGCCAGCAGTTTATCGATCGGGAACACTGAAGCTTTCTTT; CDR3aa: CASSLSIGNTEAFF; d_gene: NA; v_gene: TRBV27; abundance: many; j_gene: TRBJ1-1
CDR3nt: TGCAGTGCTAGAGGGACGGCTGAGAGTCAGCCCCAGCATTTT; CDR3aa: CSARGTAESQPQHF; d_gene: NA; v_gene: TRBV20-1; abundance: many; j_gene: TRBJ1-5
CDR3nt: TGTGCCAGCAGCTGGGGCCGCGTAGGCAATCAGCCCCAGCATTTT; CDR3aa: CASSWGRVGNQPQHF; d_gene: NA; v_gene: TRBV12-3/TRBV12-4; abundance: many; j_gene: TRBJ1-5
CDR3nt: TGTGCCAGCAGCTTAGGCGTCAAAAAGTTCTTC; CDR3aa: CASSLGVKKFF; d_gene: NA; v_gene: TRBV7-9; abundance: few; j_gene: TRBJ2-1
CDR3nt: TGTGCCAGCAGCTGGGGGACAGGGCCCTACGAGCAGTACTTC; CDR3aa: CASSWGTGPYEQYF; d_gene: TRBD1; v_gene: TRBV5-5; abundance: NA; j_gene: TRBJ2-7
CDR3nt: TGCAGTGCTAGAGGTTACTCTGGGGCCAACGTCCTGACTTTC; CDR3aa: CSARGYSGANVLTF; d_gene: NA; v_gene: TRBV20-1; abundance: NA; j_gene: TRBJ2-6
CDR3nt: TGCGCCAGCAGAGGCCTAGCCGCAGATACGCAGTATTTT; CDR3aa: CASRGLAADTQYF; d_gene: NA; v_gene: TRBV5-1; abundance: NA; j_gene: TRBJ2-3
CDR3nt: TGTGCCAGCAGCCCTTGGGGGGGCGCGGATAATTCACCCCTCCACTTT; CDR3aa: CASSPWGGADNSPLHF; d_gene: NA; v_gene: TRBV27; abundance: few; j_gene: TRBJ1-6
CDR3nt: TGTGCTAGTGGTTTGGTAGTTTCCCCGAACACTGAAGCTTTCTTT; CDR3aa: CASGLVVSPNTEAFF; d_gene: NA; v_gene: TRBV12-5; abundance: many; j_gene: TRBJ1-1
CDR3nt: TGTGCTAGTGGTTATAGCTATGAGCAGTTCTTC; CDR3aa: CASGYSYEQFF; d_gene: NA; v_gene: TRBV12-5; abundance: NA; j_gene: TRBJ2-1
CDR3nt: TGTGCCAGCAGGCCCTCTGGAAACACCATATATTTT; CDR3aa: CASRPSGNTIYF; d_gene: NA; v_gene: TRBV28; abundance: many; j_gene: TRBJ1-3
CDR3nt: TGCAGTGCCCCCAGGCCGGGCCCCCAGCATTTT; CDR3aa: CSAPRPGPQHF; d_gene: NA; v_gene: TRBV20-1; abundance: many; j_gene: TRBJ1-5
CDR3nt: TGTGCCAGCAGCCCTGCAGGGTTAGGGACCCCTGAAGCTTTCTTT; CDR3aa: CASSPAGLGTPEAFF; d_gene: NA; v_gene: TRBV3-1; abundance: NA; j_gene: TRBJ1-1
CDR3nt: TGCGCCAGCAGCCAAGAGCTGGGGGAAACTAATGAAAAACTGTTTTTT; CDR3aa: CASSQELGETNEKLFF; d_gene: NA; v_gene: TRBV4-3; abundance: many; j_gene: TRBJ1-4
CDR3nt: TGTGCCAGCAGCAGTGAGGGTAGGCTTGGTGAAAAACTGTTTTTT; CDR3aa: CASSSEGRLGEKLFF; d_gene: NA; v_gene: TRBV7-2; abundance: NA; j_gene: TRBJ1-4
CDR3nt: TGTGCCAGCAGCCAAGCTGACCGGTACACCGGGGAGCTGTTTTTT; CDR3aa: CASSQADRYTGELFF; d_gene: NA; v_gene: TRBV3-1; abundance: few; j_gene: TRBJ2-2
CDR3nt: TGTGCTAGCAGTCAACTGGGCTCCGGGGAGCTGTTTTTT; CDR3aa: CASSQLGSGELFF; d_gene: NA; v_gene: TRBV7-7; abundance: NA; j_gene: TRBJ2-2
CDR3nt: TGCGCCAGCAGCTTGGCCACAGGGCCCAATCAGCCCCAGCATTTT; CDR3aa: CASSLATGPNQPQHF; d_gene: NA; v_gene: TRBV5-1; abundance: few; j_gene: TRBJ1-5
CDR3nt: TGTGCCAGCAGCCCCCGCCAGGGGGCGGCCTACAATGAGCAGTTCTTC; CDR3aa: CASSPRQGAAYNEQFF; d_gene: TRBD1; v_gene: TRBV7-6; abundance: NA; j_gene: TRBJ2-1
CDR3nt: TGCAGCGTAGGAACAGGGGACACTGAAGCTTTCTTT; CDR3aa: CSVGTGDTEAFF; d_gene: TRBD1; v_gene: TRBV29-1; abundance: few; j_gene: TRBJ1-1
CDR3nt: TGTGCCAGCAGCAAACTAGAGGGGGTGGAAAACATTCAGTACTTC; CDR3aa: CASSKLEGVENIQYF; d_gene: NA; v_gene: TRBV21-1; abundance: NA; j_gene: TRBJ2-4
CDR3nt: TGCAGCTTTGGGGGATCCGTGGGCATGAACACTGAAGCTTTCTTT; CDR3aa: CSFGGSVGMNTEAFF; d_gene: NA; v_gene: TRBV29-1; abundance: many; j_gene: TRBJ1-1
CDR3nt: TGTGCCAGCAGCTCCCCCTTGGGTCTTCGGACAGATACGCAGTATTTT; CDR3aa: CASSSPLGLRTDTQYF; d_gene: NA; v_gene: TRBV7-9; abundance: NA; j_gene: TRBJ2-3
CDR3nt: TGTGCCAGTAGTTACAGGTTCCCCAGCTCCTACAATGAGCAGTTCTTC; CDR3aa: CASSYRFPSSYNEQFF; d_gene: NA; v_gene: TRBV19; abundance: NA; j_gene: TRBJ2-1
CDR3nt: TGTGCCAGCAGTTTCATGGGGGTGGCCGGGGCCAACGTCCTGACTTTC; CDR3aa: CASSFMGVAGANVLTF; d_gene: NA; v_gene: TRBV12-3/TRBV12-4; abundance: NA; j_gene: TRBJ2-6
CDR3nt: TGTGCCACCAGTGAGGCGGGTGGAGAAGCTTTCTTT; CDR3aa: CATSEAGGEAFF; d_gene: NA; v_gene: TRBV24-1; abundance: many; j_gene: TRBJ1-1
CDR3nt: TGTGCCAGCAGTTTAACAGGGGGCGTTCAGCCCCAGCATTTT; CDR3aa: CASSLTGGVQPQHF; d_gene: TRBD1; v_gene: TRBV12-3/TRBV12-4; abundance: few; j_gene: TRBJ1-5
CDR3nt: TGCAGTGCCGACCGGGACACAGGGCTGGGCACTGAAGCTTTCTTT; CDR3aa: CSADRDTGLGTEAFF; d_gene: NA; v_gene: TRBV20-1; abundance: NA; j_gene: TRBJ1-1
CDR3nt: TGTGCCAGCAGTCAGACTACGAACACTGAAGCTTTCTTT; CDR3aa: CASSQTTNTEAFF; d_gene: NA; v_gene: TRBV6-2/TRBV6-3; abundance: many; j_gene: TRBJ1-1
CDR3nt: TGTGCCAGCAGTCGCCCAACTCCGGCGGGGGGCGTTCACAATGAGCAGTTCTTC; CDR3aa: CASSRPTPAGGVHNEQFF; d_gene: TRBD2; v_gene: TRBV12-3/TRBV12-4; abundance: NA; j_gene: TRBJ2-1
CDR3nt: TGTGCCAGCAGTTTTCCCCCCGGCGACGAGCAGTACTTC; CDR3aa: CASSFPPGDEQYF; d_gene: NA; v_gene: TRBV12-3/TRBV12-4; abundance: many; j_gene: TRBJ2-7
CDR3nt: TGCAGTGCGGGGGTCTGGGGAAGCAATCAGCCCCAGCATTTT; CDR3aa: CSAGVWGSNQPQHF; d_gene: NA; v_gene: TRBV20-1; abundance: many; j_gene: TRBJ1-5
CDR3nt: TGTGCCAGCAGCACGGGGACTAGCGGGGGGACAGATACGCAGTATTTT; CDR3aa: CASSTGTSGGTDTQYF; d_gene: TRBD2; v_gene: TRBV5-5; abundance: many; j_gene: TRBJ2-3
CDR3nt: TGTGCCAGCAGGCAGGGGAAGGCTGAAGCTTTCTTT; CDR3aa: CASRQGKAEAFF; d_gene: NA; v_gene: TRBV2; abundance: many; j_gene: TRBJ1-1
CDR3nt: TGCGCCAGCAGCCAAACCGGGACAGGGCTTGCTGGCTACACCTTC; CDR3aa: CASSQTGTGLAGYTF; d_gene: TRBD1; v_gene: TRBV4-3; abundance: few; j_gene: TRBJ1-2
CDR3nt: TGTGCCAGCAGTTACCCAAATGGCAGGGGCGAGCAGTACTTC; CDR3aa: CASSYPNGRGEQYF; d_gene: NA; v_gene: TRBV13; abundance: many; j_gene: TRBJ2-7
CDR3nt: TGTGCCATCAGGCCCAGTTTGGCCCCTGACCCCTATGGCTACACCTTC; CDR3aa: CAIRPSLAPDPYGYTF; d_gene: NA; v_gene: TRBV10-3; abundance: many; j_gene: TRBJ1-2
CDR3nt: TGTGCCAGCAGTCCCAGACAGGATTCCGGGGAGCTGTTTTTT; CDR3aa: CASSPRQDSGELFF; d_gene: NA; v_gene: TRBV12-3/TRBV12-4; abundance: few; j_gene: TRBJ2-2
CDR3nt: TGTGCCAGCAGTTACTCTGTCGACAGGGCCCTTAATGAAAAACTGTTTTTT; CDR3aa: CASSYSVDRALNEKLFF; d_gene: TRBD1; v_gene: TRBV6-5; abundance: NA; j_gene: TRBJ1-4
CDR3nt: TGTGCCAGCAGCTTAACAGGGGGCAAGACTGGCTACACCTTC; CDR3aa: CASSLTGGKTGYTF; d_gene: TRBD1; v_gene: TRBV7-9; abundance: few; j_gene: TRBJ1-2
CDR3nt: TGTGCCAGCAGCTTAGAAGTGGTAGCGGGGGGAAATACGCAGTATTTT; CDR3aa: CASSLEVVAGGNTQYF; d_gene: TRBD2; v_gene: TRBV7-8; abundance: few; j_gene: TRBJ2-3
CDR3nt: TGTGCCAGCACCCAGGACAGGGCAGAAAAACTGTTTTTT; CDR3aa: CASTQDRAEKLFF; d_gene: TRBD1; v_gene: TRBV7-9; abundance: NA; j_gene: TRBJ1-4
CDR3nt: TGTGCCAGCAGTTTACGAAACGCAGGGGAAATCACTGAAGCTTTCTTT; CDR3aa: CASSLRNAGEITEAFF; d_gene: NA; v_gene: TRBV12-3/TRBV12-4; abundance: NA; j_gene: TRBJ1-1
CDR3nt: TGTGCCAGCAGTTTGTGGCCTCCGGCAGGGGTGATGTTTTATTCACCCCTCCACTTT; CDR3aa: CASSLWPPAGVMFYSPLHF; d_gene: NA; v_gene: TRBV27; abundance: few; j_gene: TRBJ1-6